This T cell receptor beta chain derives from a study of CD8 T cells in ankylosing spondylitis. Findings and limits, study-wide: A TCR beta motif made of about 8 highly homologous variants seemed typical of ankylosing spondylitis blood.

With 2 bases clipped from V and 3 bases from J, the junction kept 2 bases outside the gene matches. CDR1 and CDR2 from the germline V gene are LNHNV and YYDKDF (reference sequence). This CDR3 is built from 15 residues. As the method for making TCR beta libraries, quantitative 5'-RACE with molecular barcodes was used. Each CDR3 protein gets one entry after TCRdb re-called the 5' RACE reads with MiXCR. The sample holds a few hundred thousand distinct CDR3 sequences; over 9.5% are singletons and the top ten take about 6.8%. Note on this clonotype: The antigen remains undetermined.

The rearrangement joins TRBV15 to TRBJ2-1; 9 bases agree with TRBD1. The TCR sequence derives from a male donor with ankylosing spondylitis. The source material was blood, either unsorted or a sorted T cell fraction (not recorded which). This chain's CDR3 is CATSRTGGIYNEQFF. In DNA, the CDR3 is TGTGCCACCAGCAGAACAGGGGGCATCTACAATGAGCAGTTCTTC.